Listed below are T cell receptor beta chains from one sample, sequenced in a study of technical replicates of blood from a few donors. TCRdb keeps only in-frame clones here, not all; method: immunoSEQ multiplex PCR. The table has some 66,000 clones, 95% to 98% seen once. Input material: T cells isolated from PBMCs. Source of these receptors: a human donor in good health. Both conserved end residues are part of each CDR3. D genes are given only for firm matches. Some rows have no size entry. The others give once, few or many, or a class for an expanded clone.

CDR3aa	CDR3nt	v_gene	d_gene	j_gene	abundance
CASSHGGTGEKAFF	TGTGCCAGCAGCCATGGAGGGACAGGGGAAAAAGCTTTCTTT	TRBV5-4	TRBD1	TRBJ1-1	.
CASSLTGTRGEQYF	TGTGCCAGCAGCTTAACCGGGACTAGAGGCGAGCAGTACTTC	TRBV7-2	TRBD2	TRBJ2-7	.
CASSLLEMGDNEQFF	TGTGCCAGCAGCTTGTTAGAAATGGGCGACAATGAGCAGTTCTTC	TRBV5-4	.	TRBJ2-1	.
CSVEGNRGNTEAFF	TGCAGCGTTGAGGGGAACAGGGGGAACACTGAAGCTTTCTTT	TRBV29-1	TRBD1	TRBJ1-1	.
CASSLGSRGNYGYTF	TGTGCCAGCAGCTTAGGCAGTCGGGGGAACTATGGCTACACCTTC	TRBV7-2	.	TRBJ1-2	.
CASSARLRETQYF	TGTGCCAGCAGTGCTAGATTACGAGAGACCCAGTACTTC	TRBV28	.	TRBJ2-5	.
CASSFPKSGRHSDTQYF	TGTGCCAGCAGTTTCCCCAAAAGCGGGAGACATTCAGATACGCAGTATTTT	TRBV28	TRBD2	TRBJ2-3	.
CASSPSGTGGYGYTF	TGTGCCAGCAGTCCGTCCGGGACAGGGGGCTATGGCTACACCTTC	TRBV27	TRBD1	TRBJ1-2	.
CASSLRRPTDTQYF	TGCGCCAGCAGCTTGAGGAGACCCACAGATACGCAGTATTTT	TRBV5-1	.	TRBJ2-3	.
CASSSSGTHNSPLHF	TGTGCCAGCAGTTCCTCCGGGACACATAATTCACCCCTCCACTTT	TRBV6-5	.	TRBJ1-6	.
CASRKGTERNTIYF	TGTGCTAGCAGAAAGGGGACAGAGCGAAACACCATATATTTT	TRBV2	TRBD1	TRBJ1-3	.
CSAKKGHDTEAFF	TGCAGCGCGAAAAAGGGGCATGACACTGAAGCTTTCTTT	TRBV29-1	.	TRBJ1-1	.
CAISDTSGSGSDTQYF	TGTGCCATCAGTGATACTAGCGGGAGTGGGTCAGATACGCAGTATTTT	TRBV10-3	TRBD2	TRBJ2-3	once
CAISEGAGSQLRNEQFF	TGTGCCATCAGTGAGGGGGCCGGAAGTCAACTCCGCAATGAGCAGTTCTTC	TRBV10-3	.	TRBJ2-1	once
CASSLRDRGNHEQFF	TGCGCCAGCAGCCTCCGGGACAGGGGAAACCATGAGCAGTTCTTC	TRBV5-1	TRBD1	TRBJ2-1	.
CASRPTGAGGYTF	TGTGCCAGCAGGCCCACAGGGGCCGGCGGCTACACCTTC	TRBV6-5	TRBD1	TRBJ1-2	.